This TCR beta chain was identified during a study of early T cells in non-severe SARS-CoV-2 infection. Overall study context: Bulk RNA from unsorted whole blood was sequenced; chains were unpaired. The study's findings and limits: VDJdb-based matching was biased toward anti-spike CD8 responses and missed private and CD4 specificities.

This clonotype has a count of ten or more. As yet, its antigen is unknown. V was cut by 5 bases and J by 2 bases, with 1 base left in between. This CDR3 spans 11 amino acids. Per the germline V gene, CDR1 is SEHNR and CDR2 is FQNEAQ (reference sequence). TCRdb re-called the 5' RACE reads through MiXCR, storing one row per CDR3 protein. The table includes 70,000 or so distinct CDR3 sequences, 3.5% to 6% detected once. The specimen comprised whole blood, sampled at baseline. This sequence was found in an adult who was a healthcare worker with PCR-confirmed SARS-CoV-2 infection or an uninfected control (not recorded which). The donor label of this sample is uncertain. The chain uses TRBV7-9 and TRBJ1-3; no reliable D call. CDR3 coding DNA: TGTGCCAGCAGCCCTGGAAACACCATATATTTT. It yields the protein CASSPGNTIYF.